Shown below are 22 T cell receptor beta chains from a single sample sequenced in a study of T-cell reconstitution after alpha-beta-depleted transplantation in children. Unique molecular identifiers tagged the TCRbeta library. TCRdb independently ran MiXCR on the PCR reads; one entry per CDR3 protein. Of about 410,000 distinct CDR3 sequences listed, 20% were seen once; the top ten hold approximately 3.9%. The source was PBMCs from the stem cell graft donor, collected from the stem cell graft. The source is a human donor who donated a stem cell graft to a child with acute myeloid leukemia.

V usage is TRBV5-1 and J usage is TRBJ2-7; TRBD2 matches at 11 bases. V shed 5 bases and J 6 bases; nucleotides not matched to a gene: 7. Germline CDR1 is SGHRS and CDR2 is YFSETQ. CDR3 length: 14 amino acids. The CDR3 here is CASRTGLAGGEQYF. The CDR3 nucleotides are TGCGCCAGCAGAACAGGACTAGCGGGCGGCGAGCAGTACTTC.

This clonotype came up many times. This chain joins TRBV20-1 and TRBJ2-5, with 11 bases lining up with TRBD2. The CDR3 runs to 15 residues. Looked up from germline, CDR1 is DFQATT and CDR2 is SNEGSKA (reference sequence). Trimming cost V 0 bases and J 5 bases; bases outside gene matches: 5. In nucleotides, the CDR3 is TGCAGTGCTAGAGATCGACTAGCGGGGTCCGAGACCCAGTACTTC. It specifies CSARDRLAGSETQYF.

The CDR3 here is CASSLPRGSSYEQYF. The CDR3 nucleotides read TGTGCCAGCAGTCTCCCTAGAGGGAGCTCCTACGAGCAGTACTTC. The J gene is TRBJ2-7, the V gene TRBV28; perhaps TRBD2 as D (5 bases). Germline assignment: CDR1 MDHEN and CDR2 SYDVKM. V gave up 5 bases and J gave up 0 bases, with 14 bases separating them. The length of the CDR3 is 15 residues.

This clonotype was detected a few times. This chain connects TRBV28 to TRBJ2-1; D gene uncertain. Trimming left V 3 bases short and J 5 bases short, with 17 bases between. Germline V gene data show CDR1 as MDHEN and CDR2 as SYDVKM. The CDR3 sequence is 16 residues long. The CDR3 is CASSLFRTRKNNEQFF. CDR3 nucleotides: TGTGCCAGCAGTTTGTTTAGGACCAGGAAAAACAATGAGCAGTTCTTC.

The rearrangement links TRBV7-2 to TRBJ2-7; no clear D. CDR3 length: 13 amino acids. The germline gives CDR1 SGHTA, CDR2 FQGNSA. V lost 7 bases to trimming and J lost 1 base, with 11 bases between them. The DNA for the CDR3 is TGTGCCAGCACCAATCCCCCGTCCTACGAGCAGTACTTC. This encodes CASTNPPSYEQYF.

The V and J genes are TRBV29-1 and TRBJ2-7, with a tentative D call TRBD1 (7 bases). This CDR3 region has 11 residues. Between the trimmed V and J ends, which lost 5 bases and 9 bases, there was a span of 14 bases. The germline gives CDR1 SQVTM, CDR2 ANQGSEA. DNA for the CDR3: TGCAGCGTTCGGCAGGGGGGATCGCAGTACTTC. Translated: CSVRQGGSQYF.

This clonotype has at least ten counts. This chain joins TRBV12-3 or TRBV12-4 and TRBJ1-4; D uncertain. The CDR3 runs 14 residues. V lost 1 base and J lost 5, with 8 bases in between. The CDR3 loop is CASSLVLGNEKLFF. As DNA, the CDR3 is TGTGCCAGCAGTTTAGTTCTGGGAAATGAAAAACTGTTTTTT.

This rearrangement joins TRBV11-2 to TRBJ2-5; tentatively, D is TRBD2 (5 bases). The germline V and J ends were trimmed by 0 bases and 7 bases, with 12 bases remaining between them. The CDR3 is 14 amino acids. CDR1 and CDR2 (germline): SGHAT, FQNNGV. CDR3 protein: CASSLEPFRGTQYF. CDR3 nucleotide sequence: TGTGCCAGCAGCTTAGAGCCCTTCCGGGGGACCCAGTACTTC.

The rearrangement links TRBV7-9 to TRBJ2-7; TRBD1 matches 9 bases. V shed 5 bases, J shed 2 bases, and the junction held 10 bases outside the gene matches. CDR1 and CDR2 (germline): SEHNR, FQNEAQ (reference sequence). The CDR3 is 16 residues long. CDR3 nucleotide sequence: TGTGCCAGCAGCCACCACCGGGACAGGGTTACCTACGAGCAGTACTTC. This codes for CASSHHRDRVTYEQYF. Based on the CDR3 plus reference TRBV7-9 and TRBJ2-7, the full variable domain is DTGVSQNPRHKITKRGQNVTFRCDPISEHNRLYWYRQTLGQGPEFLTYFQNEAQLEKSRLLSDRFSAERPKGSFSTLEIQRTEQGDSAMYLCASSHHRDRVTYEQYFGPGTRLTVT.

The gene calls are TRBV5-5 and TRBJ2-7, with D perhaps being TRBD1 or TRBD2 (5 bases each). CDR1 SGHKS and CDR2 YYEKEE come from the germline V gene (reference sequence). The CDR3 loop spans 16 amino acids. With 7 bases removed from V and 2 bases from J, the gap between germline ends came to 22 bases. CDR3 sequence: CASGSYRDRGTYEQYF. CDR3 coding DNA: TGTGCCAGCGGCTCGTACCGGGACCGAGGCACCTACGAGCAGTACTTC. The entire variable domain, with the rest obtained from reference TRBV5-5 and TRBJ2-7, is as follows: DAGVTQSPTHLIKTRGQQVTLRCSPISGHKSVSWYQQVLGQGPQFIFQYYEKEERGRGNFPDRFSARQFPNYSSELNVNALLLGDSALYLCASGSYRDRGTYEQYFGPGTRLTVT.

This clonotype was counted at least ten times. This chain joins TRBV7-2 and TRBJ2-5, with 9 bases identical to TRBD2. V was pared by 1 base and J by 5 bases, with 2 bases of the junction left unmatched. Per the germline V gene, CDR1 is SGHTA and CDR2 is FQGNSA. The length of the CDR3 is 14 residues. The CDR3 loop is CASSLGLAVETQYF. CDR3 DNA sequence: TGTGCCAGCAGCTTAGGACTAGCGGTCGAGACCCAGTACTTC.

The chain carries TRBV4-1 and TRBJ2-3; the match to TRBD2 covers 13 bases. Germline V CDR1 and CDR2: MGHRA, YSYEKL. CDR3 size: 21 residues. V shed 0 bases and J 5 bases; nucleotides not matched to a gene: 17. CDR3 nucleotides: TGCGCCAGCAGCCAAGATCCCACTAGCGGGAGGGCCCCGGGGAATATAGATACGCAGTATTTT. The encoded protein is CASSQDPTSGRAPGNIDTQYF.

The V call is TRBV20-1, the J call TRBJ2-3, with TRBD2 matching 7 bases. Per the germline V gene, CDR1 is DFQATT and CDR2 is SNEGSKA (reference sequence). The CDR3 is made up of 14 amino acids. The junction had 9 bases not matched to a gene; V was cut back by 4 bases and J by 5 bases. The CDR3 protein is CSAMKGASGDTQYF. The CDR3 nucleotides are TGCAGTGCTATGAAAGGGGCTAGCGGAGATACGCAGTATTTT.

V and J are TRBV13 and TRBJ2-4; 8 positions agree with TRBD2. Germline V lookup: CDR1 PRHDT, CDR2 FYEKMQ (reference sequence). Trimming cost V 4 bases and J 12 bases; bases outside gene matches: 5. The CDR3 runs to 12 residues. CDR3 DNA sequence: TGTGCCAGCAGCTACTTAAGCGGGAGTCAGTACTTC. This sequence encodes CASSYLSGSQYF.

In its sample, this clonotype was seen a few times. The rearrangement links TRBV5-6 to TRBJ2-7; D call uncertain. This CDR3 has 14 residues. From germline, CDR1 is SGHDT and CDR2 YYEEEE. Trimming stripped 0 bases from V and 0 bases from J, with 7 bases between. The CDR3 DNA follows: TGTGCCAGCAGCTTGGAGGGAATCTCCTACGAGCAGTACTTC. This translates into CASSLEGISYEQYF.

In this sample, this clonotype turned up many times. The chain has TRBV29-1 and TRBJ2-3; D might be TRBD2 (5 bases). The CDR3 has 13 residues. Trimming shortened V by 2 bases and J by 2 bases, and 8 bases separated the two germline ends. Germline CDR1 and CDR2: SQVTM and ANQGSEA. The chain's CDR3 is CSVEPGSTDTQYF. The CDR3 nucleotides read TGCAGCGTTGAACCGGGGTCCACAGATACGCAGTATTTT.

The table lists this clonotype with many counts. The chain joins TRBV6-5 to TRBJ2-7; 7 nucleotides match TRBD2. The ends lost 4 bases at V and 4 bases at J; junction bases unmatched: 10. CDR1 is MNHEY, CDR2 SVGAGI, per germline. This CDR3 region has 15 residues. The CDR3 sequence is CASSSSSGATYEQYF. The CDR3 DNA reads TGTGCCAGCAGTTCTTCCAGCGGGGCAACTTACGAGCAGTACTTC.

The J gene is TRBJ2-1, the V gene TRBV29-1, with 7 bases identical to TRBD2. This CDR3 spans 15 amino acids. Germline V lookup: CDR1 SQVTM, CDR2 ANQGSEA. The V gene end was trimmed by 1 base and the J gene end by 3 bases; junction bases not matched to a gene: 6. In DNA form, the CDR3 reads TGCAGCGTTGAAGGACGCGGGAGAATCTACAATGAGCAGTTCTTC. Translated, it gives CSVEGRGRIYNEQFF.

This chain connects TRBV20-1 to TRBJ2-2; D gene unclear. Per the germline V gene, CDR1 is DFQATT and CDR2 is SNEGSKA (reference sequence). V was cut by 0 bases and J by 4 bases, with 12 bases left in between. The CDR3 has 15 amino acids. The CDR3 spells CSAREEGPGTGELFF. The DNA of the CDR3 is TGCAGTGCTAGAGAAGAAGGCCCGGGCACCGGGGAGCTGTTTTTT.

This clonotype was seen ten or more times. CDR3 protein: CASSSSGEQFF. Written as DNA, the CDR3 is TGTGCCAGCAGTTCTAGCGGTGAGCAGTTCTTC. The V call is TRBV12-3 or TRBV12-4, the J call TRBJ2-1; 7 bases map to TRBD2. J lost 9 bases, V lost 4 bases, and 0 bases had no gene match. CDR3 length: 11 residues.

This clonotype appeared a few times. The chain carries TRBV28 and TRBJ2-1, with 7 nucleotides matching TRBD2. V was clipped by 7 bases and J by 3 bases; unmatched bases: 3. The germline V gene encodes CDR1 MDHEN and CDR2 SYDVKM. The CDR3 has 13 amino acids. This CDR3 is CASTQRDYNEQFF. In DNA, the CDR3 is TGTGCCAGCACCCAGCGGGACTACAATGAGCAGTTCTTC. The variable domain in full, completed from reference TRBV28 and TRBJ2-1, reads DVKVTQSSRYLVKRTGEKVFLECVQDMDHENMFWYRQDPGLGLRLIYFSYDVKMKEKGDIPEGYSVSREKKERFSLILESASTNQTSMYLCASTQRDYNEQFFGPGTRLTVL.

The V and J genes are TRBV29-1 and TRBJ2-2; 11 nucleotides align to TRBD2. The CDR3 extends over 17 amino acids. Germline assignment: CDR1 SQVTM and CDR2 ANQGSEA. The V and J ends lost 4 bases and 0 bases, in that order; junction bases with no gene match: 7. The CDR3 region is CSVVLVAGGPNTGELFF. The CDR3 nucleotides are TGCAGCGTTGTACTCGTAGCGGGAGGGCCGAACACCGGGGAGCTGTTTTTT.